Following are 8 T cell receptor beta chains from one sample sequenced in a study of blood T cell repertoires in COVID-19. Some clones are missing from TCRdb's copy, which holds only in-frame ones; the method was immunoSEQ multiplex PCR. The table shows 70,000 to 90,000 clones, with 85% occurring only once. Material: peripheral blood. The receptor set was obtained from a man between 60 and 75 years old with acute or convalescent COVID-19.

This sequence joins TRBV5-1 and TRBJ1-2; 9 bases are shared with TRBD1. In germline, CDR1 is SGHRS, CDR2 YFSETQ. V lost 4 bases and J lost 8; bases outside the gene matches: 9. This CDR3 has 14 residues. CDR3 nucleotide sequence: TGCGCCAGCAGCAATCCGGGACAGGGAGTGGGCTACACCTTC. Protein sequence: CASSNPGQGVGYTF.

The chain couples TRBV13 to TRBJ2-3, with TRBD1 as a possible D gene (6 bases). The CDR3 is 15 amino acids. V shed 7 bases and J shed 1 base, with 15 bases lying between them. Germline CDR1 reads PRHDT; CDR2 reads FYEKMQ (reference sequence). The CDR3 sequence: CASTRGAGGTDTQYF. The CDR3, as DNA: TGTGCCAGCACCCGAGGGGCAGGGGGCACAGATACGCAGTATTTT.

The genes are TRBV5-4 and TRBJ1-2; D unresolved. Germline V gene lookup returns CDR1 SGHNT and CDR2 YYREEE (reference sequence). Trimming stripped 3 bases from V and 4 bases from J, with 13 bases between. The CDR3 totals 14 residues. As DNA, the CDR3 is TGTGCCAGCAGCTCCCCGCCCGGGTCCTATGGCTACACCTTC. Translating gives CASSSPPGSYGYTF.

The gene calls are TRBV19 and TRBJ2-7; the match to TRBD2 covers 13 bases. The CDR3 is 15 amino acids. From germline, CDR1 is LNHDA and CDR2 SQIVND (reference sequence). J lost 3 bases, V lost 4 bases, and 3 bases had no gene match. As DNA, the CDR3 is TGTGCCAGTAGTACCGGGACTAGCGGGGTCTACGAGCAGTACTTC. The encoded protein is CASSTGTSGVYEQYF.

V usage is TRBV9 and J usage is TRBJ2-2; 10 nucleotides agree with TRBD1. The CDR3 has 16 residues. CDR1 is SGDLS and CDR2 is YYNGEE in the germline V gene. Trimming took 4 bases from V and 1 from J; bases not matched to a gene: 4. This chain's CDR3 is CASSPRTGGNTGELFF. DNA of the CDR3: TGTGCCAGCAGCCCCCGGACAGGGGGGAACACCGGGGAGCTGTTTTTT.

This rearrangement joins TRBV6-5 to TRBJ1-4; 7 bases are shared with TRBD1. V lost 5 bases and J lost 8; bases outside the gene matches: 8. The germline V gene has CDR1 MNHEY and CDR2 SVGAGI. CDR3 length: 14 residues. In DNA form, the CDR3 reads TGTGCCAGCAGTCCGCAGGGGGGTCGAGAAAAACTGTTTTTT. This sequence encodes CASSPQGGREKLFF.

This rearrangement joins TRBV4-2 to TRBJ1-5; 7 bases are shared with TRBD1. With V trimmed by 0 bases and J by 2 bases, 7 bases remained unmatched. Germline CDR1 reads LGHNA; CDR2 reads YNFKEQ. The CDR3 covers 17 residues. The CDR3 DNA sequence: TGTGCCAGCAGCCAAGAAGGGCAGGGGGTCGGCAATCAGCCCCAGCATTTT. It specifies CASSQEGQGVGNQPQHF.

This clone has just one count. This chain links TRBV30 with TRBJ1-1; 7 nucleotides line up with TRBD1. Trimming cost V 5 bases and J 5 bases; bases outside gene matches: 14. CDR3 length: 15 residues. From germline, CDR1 is GTSNPN and CDR2 SVGIG (reference sequence). The CDR3 coding sequence is TGTGCCTGGTTATCATCAGGGGGGTCTGTGACTGAAGCTTTCTTT. This gives the protein CAWLSSGGSVTEAFF. The full variable domain, its missing parts supplied by reference TRBV30 and TRBJ1-1, is SQTIHQWPATLVQPVGSPLSLECTVEGTSNPNLYWYRQAAGRGLQLLFYSVGIGQISSEVPQNLSASRPQDRQFILSSKKLLLSDSGFYLCAWLSSGGSVTEAFFGQGTRLTVV.